The rows below give T cell receptor beta chains drawn from one sample of a study of vaccination effects on CD4 cells after COVID-19. The method was immunoSEQ multiplex PCR; TCRdb's version includes in-frame clones alone and lacks a portion of them. This sample has about 52,000 clones, with more than 70% found just once. No antigen is known for these receptors. The sequenced sample was CD4+ T cells from PBMCs cultured with HCoV-OC43 spike peptides, obtained before COVID-19 vaccination. Every receptor here comes from a human donor who received a COVID-19 vaccine. The CDR3 runs from the conserved cysteine through the conserved F or W. The order of the fields is J gene, V gene, D gene, clone size, CDR3 protein, CDR3 DNA. A D gene is named only where the DNA matches it firmly. Size values are once, few and many counts, or a class for expanded clones, and some rows have none.

>TRBJ1-1|TRBV18|-|-
CASSPDGAGGLNTEAFF
TGTGCCAGCTCACCCGATGGAGCGGGGGGTTTGAACACTGAAGCTTTCTTT
>TRBJ1-2|TRBV12-3/TRBV12-4|-|once
CASSLVTDRGYTF
TGTGCCAGCAGTTTGGTCACCGACCGGGGCTACACCTTC
>TRBJ1-5|TRBV19|TRBD1|-
CASSTPDRGPLSNQPQHF
TGTGCCAGTAGTACCCCCGACAGGGGTCCCCTAAGCAATCAGCCCCAGCATTTT
>TRBJ1-2|TRBV6-5|-|-
CASSYGFYGYTF
TGTGCCAGCAGTTACGGGTTCTATGGCTACACCTTC
>TRBJ1-3|TRBV5-1|-|-
CASSLVSNGNTIYF
TGCGCCAGCAGCTTGGTTAGCAATGGAAACACCATATATTTT
>TRBJ1-1|TRBV7-3|-|-
CASSLQVNTEAFF
TGTGCCAGCAGCCTACAGGTGAACACTGAAGCTTTCTTT
>TRBJ2-1|TRBV19|TRBD1|-
CASSISQTGAFYNEQFF
TGTGCCAGTAGTATATCCCAGACAGGGGCCTTCTACAATGAGCAGTTCTTC
>TRBJ1-1|TRBV14|TRBD1|-
CASSQVKGQGTEAFF
TGTGCCAGCAGCCAAGTCAAGGGACAGGGCACTGAAGCTTTCTTT
>TRBJ1-1|TRBV5-1|-|-
CASSVGGKNTEAFF
TGCGCCAGCAGCGTCGGGGGAAAAAACACTGAAGCTTTCTTT
>TRBJ2-5|TRBV6-5|TRBD1|-
CASRGQGQGTQYF
TGTGCCAGCCGAGGACAGGGGCAGGGGACCCAGTACTTC
>TRBJ2-2|TRBV2|TRBD1|-
CASSKDRGWTGELFF
TGTGCCAGCAGTAAGGACAGGGGGTGGACCGGGGAGCTGTTTTTT
>TRBJ2-1|TRBV18|-|-
CASSPGGGVLGEQFF
TGTGCCAGCTCACCAGGCGGAGGGGTCCTGGGTGAGCAGTTCTTC
>TRBJ1-3|TRBV28|-|medium-sized
CASSSTGLGSIYF
TGTGCCAGCAGTTCGACAGGCCTTGGATCCATATATTTT